The T cell receptor (beta chain) under discussion was sequenced for a study of post-analysis software for immune sequencing data. Study results and caveats: Comparison of patients with controls showed five TRBV segments more frequent in patients, TRBV5-6, TRBV5-1 and TRBV20-1 among them.

Each TCR beta cDNA library carried unique molecular identifiers. TCRdb itself ran the PCR reads through MiXCR, one entry per CDR3 protein. This table holds fewer than 850,000 distinct CDR3 sequences, roughly 27% found once. There are a few counts of this clonotype. Its target is not known. The V and J ends lost 0 bases and 13 bases, in that order; junction bases with no gene match: 4. Germline assignment: CDR1 SGDLS and CDR2 YYNGEE. This CDR3 contains 14 residues. The chain has TRBV9 and TRBJ2-1, with TRBD2 identical over 13 bases. This TCR came from a girl aged 5 to 17 with multiple sclerosis. Sequencing was performed on blood. The CDR3: CASSVELAGGPQFF. The CDR3 DNA is TGTGCCAGCAGCGTAGAACTAGCGGGGGGGCCTCAGTTCTTC.